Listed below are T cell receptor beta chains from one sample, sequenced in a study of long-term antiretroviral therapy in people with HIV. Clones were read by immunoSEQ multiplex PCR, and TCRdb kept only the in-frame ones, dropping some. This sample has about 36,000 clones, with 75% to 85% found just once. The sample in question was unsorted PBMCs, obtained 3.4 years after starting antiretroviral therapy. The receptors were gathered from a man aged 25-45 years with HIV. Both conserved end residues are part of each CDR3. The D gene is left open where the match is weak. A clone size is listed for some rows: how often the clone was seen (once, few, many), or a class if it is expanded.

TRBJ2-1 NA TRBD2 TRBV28 TGTGCCAGCAGTTTATCAGGCGGGAGCGGGGGCAATGAGCAGTTCTTC CASSLSGGSGGNEQFF
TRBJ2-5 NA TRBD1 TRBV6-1 TGTGCCAGCAGCTCCGGGACAGCTAAAGAGACCCAGTACTTC CASSSGTAKETQYF
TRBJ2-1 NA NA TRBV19 TGTGCCAGTAGTATTGGGAGGATCCTCGGCAATGAGCAGTTCTTC CASSIGRILGNEQFF
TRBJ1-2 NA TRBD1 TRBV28 TGTGCCAGCAATTGGGGACAGGGCTACGTCAAGGGCTACACCTTC CASNWGQGYVKGYTF
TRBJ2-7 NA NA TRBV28 TGTGCCAGCAGTTCTAGGGGGAACTACGAGCAGTACTTC CASSSRGNYEQYF
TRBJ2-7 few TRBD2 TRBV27 TGTGCCAGCAGTAACCGGGAGGGCTACGAGCAGTACTTC CASSNREGYEQYF
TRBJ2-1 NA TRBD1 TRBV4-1 TGCGCCAGCAGCCAAACGAGACAGGGGGGTCTTGATGAGCAGTTCTTC CASSQTRQGGLDEQFF
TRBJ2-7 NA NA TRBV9 TGTGCCAGCAGCCCAGACCTGTGGCGCGAGCAGTACTTC CASSPDLWREQYF
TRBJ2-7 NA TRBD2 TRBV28 TGTGCCAGCCGGGGGGGATCTACAGGGTTTGCCTACGAGCAGTACTTC CASRGGSTGFAYEQYF
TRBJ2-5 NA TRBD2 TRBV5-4 TGCGCCAGCAGCTTAGGGACTAGCGGGAGTGGGTCCCAAGAGACCCAGTACTTC CASSLGTSGSGSQETQYF
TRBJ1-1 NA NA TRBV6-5 TGTGCCAGCAGTTACTCAAAGCTAGTTCACACTGAAGCTTTCTTT CASSYSKLVHTEAFF
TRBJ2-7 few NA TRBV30 TGTGCCTGGACGGGCTCTTTCCACGAGCAGTACTTC CAWTGSFHEQYF
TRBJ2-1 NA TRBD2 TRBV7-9 TGTGCCAGCAGCCAAATAGCGGGCACAAATGAGCAGTTCTTC CASSQIAGTNEQFF
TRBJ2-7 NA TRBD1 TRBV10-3 TGTGCCATTTGGGGGGGGACCGGGACAGGGGACACCTACGAGCAGTACTTC CAIWGGTGTGDTYEQYF
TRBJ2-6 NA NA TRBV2 TGTGCCAGCAGTGAGGTGGGAGGTACTGGGGCCAACGTCCTGACTTTC CASSEVGGTGANVLTF
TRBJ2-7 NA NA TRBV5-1 TGCGCCAGCAGCTTGGAGTCAACCTACGAGCAGTACTTC CASSLESTYEQYF
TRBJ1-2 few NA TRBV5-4 TGTGCCAGCAGCATAGACAGATATGGCTACACCTTC CASSIDRYGYTF
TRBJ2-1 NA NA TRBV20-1 TGCAGTGCTAGATTCGGCAATGAGCAGTTCTTC CSARFGNEQFF
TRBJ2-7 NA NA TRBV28 TGTGCCAGCAGGCGACAGGGTAGGCTAGCGCGCTACGAGCAGTACTTC CASRRQGRLARYEQYF
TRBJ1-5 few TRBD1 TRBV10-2 TGCGCCAGCAGGGACAGGGTGGGGCAGCCCCAGCATTTT CASRDRVGQPQHF
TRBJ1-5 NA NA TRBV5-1 TGCGCCAGCAGCCTTACAGGGTCGGGCAATCAGCCCCAGCATTTT CASSLTGSGNQPQHF
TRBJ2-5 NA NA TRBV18 TGTGCCAGCTCACTGGGCTCTACGGGGGAAGAGACCCAGTACTTC CASSLGSTGEETQYF
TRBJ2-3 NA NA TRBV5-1 TGCGCCAGCAGCTTGAGTGGAGATACGCAGTATTTT CASSLSGDTQYF
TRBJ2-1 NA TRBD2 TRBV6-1 TGTGCCAGCAGTGAACCTCCCCGGGCAGGAAGACTAGCGGGAGGGGATTACAATGAGCAGTTCTTC CASSEPPRAGRLAGGDYNEQFF
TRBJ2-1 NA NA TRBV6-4 TGTGCCAGCAGTGACTCGGAATACAATGAGCAGTTCTTC CASSDSEYNEQFF
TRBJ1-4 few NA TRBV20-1 TGCAGTGTGTTTCAGGGAGAAAAACTGTTTTTT CSVFQGEKLFF
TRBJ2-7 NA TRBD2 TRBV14 TGTGCCAGCAGCCAACAACTAGCGGCGGGGGAGCAGTACTTC CASSQQLAAGEQYF